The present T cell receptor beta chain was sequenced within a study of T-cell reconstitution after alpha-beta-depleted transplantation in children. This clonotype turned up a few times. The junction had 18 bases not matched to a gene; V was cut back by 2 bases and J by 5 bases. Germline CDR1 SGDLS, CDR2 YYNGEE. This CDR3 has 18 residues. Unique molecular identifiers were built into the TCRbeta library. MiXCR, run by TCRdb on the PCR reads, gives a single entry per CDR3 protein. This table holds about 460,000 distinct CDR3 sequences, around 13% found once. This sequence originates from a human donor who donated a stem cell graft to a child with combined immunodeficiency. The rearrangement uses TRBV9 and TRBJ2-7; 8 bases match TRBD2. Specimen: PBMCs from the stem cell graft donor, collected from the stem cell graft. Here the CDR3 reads CASSVSPTAGTRRDEQYF. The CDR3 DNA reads TGTGCCAGCAGCGTTTCCCCTACCGCCGGGACTAGAAGGGACGAGCAGTACTTC.